The entry below gives a single T cell receptor beta chain sequence along with its context. This record belongs to a study of blood T cell repertoires in COVID-19. Authors' processing steps: Nucleated cell counts were estimated from reference gene primer amplification. Assay used: immunoSEQ multiplex PCR; TCRdb lists only in-frame clones, some missing. D and trimming were read from the DNA, whereas the V and J calls and clone size are those reported in that table. The data show 150,000 or so clones, about 85% seen once. Self-reported history from a screening survey and questionnaire set each donor's cohort. This CDR3 is 13 amino acids long. The germline CDR1 and CDR2 sequences are LNHDA and SQIVND (reference sequence). Germline trimming cut 6 bases from V and 7 bases from J; bases unmatched to any gene: 3.

This sequence was found in a woman aged 40 to 50 who had been exposed to COVID-19. Source material: PBMCs or T cells enriched from blood (not recorded which). The chain combines TRBV19 with TRBJ1-6, with 7 bases fitting TRBD1. The CDR3 DNA follows: TGTGCCAGTAGAACAGGGGCCAATTCACCCCTCCACTTT. This translates into CASRTGANSPLHF.